Reported below is one TCR beta chain. There are many counts of this clonotype. Its antigen is currently not known. The input lacks base qualities; no much larger clone sits a single base away. Sequencing used an Illumina NovaSeq 6000. cDNA libraries for TCRalpha and TCRbeta were prepared by 5'RACE using constant-segment primers, with sample barcodes and unique molecular identifiers added. RNA was extracted from every sample with Trizol reagent. The libraries were amplified in two PCR steps, and the second step added a second sample barcode and Illumina TruSeq adapters. Libraries were sequenced on an Illumina NovaSeq with 2 x 150 bp paired-end reads. The paper's data handling went like this. Reads were demultiplexed and collapsed into UMI-guided consensus sequences with migec v1.2.7. Using mixcr v2.1.11, the UMI consensuses were aligned to TRA and TRB V and J templates and assembled into clonotypes. Expanded or contracted clonotypes were those called significant by both edgeR and NoisET, with noise models trained on biological replicates. For edgeR calls, the cutoffs were a false discovery rate-adjusted p below 0.01 and a log2 fold-change threshold of 1. As an exploratory analysis of dynamics, max-normalized trajectories of the 1000 most abundant clonotypes were examined by PCA with hierarchical clustering. Each responding clone was given a CD4 or CD8 phenotype based on the CD4+ and CD8+ repertoires, which had been sequenced separately. TCRdb handled the public reads itself, with Q25 trimming in fastp and clone calling in MiXCR, and kept productive beta chains. When rows share a CDR3 protein, they turn into one entry using the most common DNA and genes. TCRdb, not the authors, supplied the V and J calls. The sample table records roughly 51,000 distinct CDR3 sequences; 7% to 8% of these occur just once. The ten largest clones capture approximately 1.4% of the sample.

The data were obtained in a study of T-cell memory formation after mild COVID-19 (dated by TCRdb to about 2021). Regarding the research as a whole: TCR sequence clusters from the two donors were found to be largely donor specific. The cohort comprised two young, previously healthy adult volunteers, one female and one male. Longitudinal TCRalpha and TCRbeta repertoire sequencing tracked T-cell clones expanding and contracting after mild COVID-19 in a couple of donors.

The CDR3 starts with the cysteine, ends with the phenylalanine, and has 14 residues. This entry keeps only the CDR3 DNA: 42 bases, framed from base 1. Trimming takes 4 bases from V and 0 bases from J, and the germline ends sit 7 bases apart. The germline V gene supplies CDR1 SGDLS and CDR2 YYNGEE. Ficoll-Paque density gradient centrifugation was the method used to isolate PBMCs. The study at large found these results: SARS-CoV-2 specificity was not confirmed for the second-wave clones peaking on day 37. From day 15 to 85, contracting clones showed balanced CD4/CD8 phenotypes, whereas a second wave of clones that expanded from day 15 to 37 leaned towards CD4+. The study covered only two mild cases, and larger cohorts including severe cases with pre-infection samples were considered necessary. The detection of some responding clones in pre-infection memory suggests that pre-existing cross-reactive memory T cells joined the SARS-CoV-2 response. Contracting CD4+ clones were found mainly in CM and EM memory subsets, while CD8+ clones were enriched in EMRA.

The receptor chain draws on TRBV9 and TRBJ2-2, with no confidently assigned D gene. This clonotype was obtained from a man between 18 and 29 years old who had mild COVID-19 (a few samples of this study predate the infection). The sample titles of this study are shuffled in the database, so cell type and time point are left out; the donor was told from shared clones. Sequences were obtained from PBMCs or a T cell subset sorted from them (not recorded which). This receptor carries the CDR3 CASSSDPNTGELFF. The DNA sequence is as follows: TGTGCCAGCAGCTCCGATCCGAACACCGGGGAGCTGTTTTTT.